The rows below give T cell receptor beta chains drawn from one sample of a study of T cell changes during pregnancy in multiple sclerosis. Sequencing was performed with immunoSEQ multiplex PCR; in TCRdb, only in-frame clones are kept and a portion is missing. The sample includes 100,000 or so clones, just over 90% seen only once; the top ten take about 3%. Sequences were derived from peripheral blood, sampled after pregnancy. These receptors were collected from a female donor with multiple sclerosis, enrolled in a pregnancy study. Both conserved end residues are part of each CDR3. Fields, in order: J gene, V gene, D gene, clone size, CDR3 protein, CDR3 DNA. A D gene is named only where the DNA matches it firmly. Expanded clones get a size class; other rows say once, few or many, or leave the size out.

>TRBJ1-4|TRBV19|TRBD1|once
CASSYTGVVEKLFF
TGTGCCAGTAGCTACACAGGGGTAGTGGAAAAACTGTTTTTT
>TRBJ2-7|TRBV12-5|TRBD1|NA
CASGLALGTGNSYEQYF
TGTGCTAGTGGTTTGGCCCTAGGGACAGGGAACTCCTACGAGCAGTACTTC
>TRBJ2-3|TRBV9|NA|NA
CASSVGGPGTDTQYF
TGTGCCAGCAGCGTCGGGGGGCCTGGCACAGATACGCAGTATTTT
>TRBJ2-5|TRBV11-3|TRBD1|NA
CASSLGTGASAETQYF
TGTGCCAGCAGCTTAGGGACAGGGGCCTCCGCTGAGACCCAGTACTTC
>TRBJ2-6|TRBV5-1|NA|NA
CASRHQQGANVLTF
TGCGCCAGCAGGCATCAACAGGGGGCCAACGTCCTGACTTTC
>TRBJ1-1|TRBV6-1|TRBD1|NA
CASSRGQGLNTEAFF
TGTGCCAGCAGCAGAGGACAGGGGCTGAACACTGAAGCTTTCTTT
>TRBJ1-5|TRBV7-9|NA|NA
CASSLVADDYANQPQHF
TGTGCCAGCAGCTTAGTGGCGGATGACTACGCCAATCAGCCCCAGCATTTT
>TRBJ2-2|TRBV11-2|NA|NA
CASSLFVRDTGELFF
TGTGCCAGCAGCTTATTCGTGCGAGACACCGGGGAGCTGTTTTTT
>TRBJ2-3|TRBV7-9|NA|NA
CASSTPRGTTDTQYF
TGTGCCAGCAGCACCCCGCGGGGAACCACAGATACGCAGTATTTT
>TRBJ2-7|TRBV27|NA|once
CASSFRGSEQYF
TGTGCCAGCAGTTTTAGGGGAAGTGAGCAGTACTTC
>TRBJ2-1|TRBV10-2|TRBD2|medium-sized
CATSGGVNEQFF
TGCGCCACATCGGGGGGGGTTAATGAGCAGTTCTTC
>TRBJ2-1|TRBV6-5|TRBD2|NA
CASSPGLAAYNEQFF
TGTGCCAGCAGCCCCGGGCTAGCGGCCTACAATGAGCAGTTCTTC
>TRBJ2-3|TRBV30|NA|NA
CAWIPGESTDTQYF
TGTGCCTGGATCCCAGGGGAAAGCACAGATACGCAGTATTTT
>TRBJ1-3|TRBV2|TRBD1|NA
CATADRGIGNTIYF
TGTGCCACCGCAGACAGGGGAATTGGAAACACCATATATTTT
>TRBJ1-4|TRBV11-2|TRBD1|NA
CASSPIDRGTTNEKLFF
TGTGCCAGCAGCCCGATCGACAGGGGGACGACTAATGAAAAACTGTTTTTT
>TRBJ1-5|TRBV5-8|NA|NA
CASSMGGSGQPQHF
TGTGCCAGCAGCATGGGAGGCAGCGGCCAGCCCCAGCATTTT